Below, 31 T cell receptor beta chains from the same sample are listed, as sequenced in a study of cytomegalovirus exposure and HLA in healthy donors (TCRdb year 2017). Receptors were amplified or captured by the immunoSEQ multiplex PCR assay. A mixture of 60 forward primers for TCR Vbeta segments and 13 reverse primers for TCR Jbeta segments was used in the multiplex PCR. Sourced from immuneACCESS, this table was stored by TCRdb with only in-frame sequences that have V and J called. A share of the clones is absent; for the studies checked, an unresolved V gene accounts for under half, and the remainder has no known explanation. In all, the sample holds 150,000 to 200,000 clones, and 70% to 90% of those were seen once. The top ten constitute about 9.3% of the sample. Material: PBMCs. The receptors were gathered from a man younger than 30 in good health and CMV-seropositive.

The J gene is TRBJ1-3, the V gene TRBV16; D is unresolved. The CDR3 runs 14 residues. The V end lost 0 bases, the J end lost 4 bases, and 7 bases lay between the germline ends. Germline assignment: CDR1 KGHSY and CDR2 FQNENV. The CDR3 DNA follows: TGTGCCAGCAGCCAATCCGCGTTAGGAAACACCATATATTTT. It is translated as CASSQSALGNTIYF. The full variable domain, completed using reference TRBV16 and TRBJ1-3, is GEEVAQTPKHLVRGEGQKAKLYCAPIKGHSYVFWYQQVLKNEFKFLISFQNENVFDETGMPKERFSAKCLPNSPCSLEIQATKLEDSAVYFCASSQSALGNTIYFGEGSWLTVV.

A remark on this clone: The same CDR3 can be traced to other DNA sequences in this sample. This rearrangement joins TRBV10-1 to TRBJ2-5; the match to TRBD2 covers 10 bases. The CDR3 consists of 16 residues. Germline assignment: CDR1 WNHNN and CDR2 SYGVQD (reference sequence). With V trimmed by 2 bases and J by 3 bases, 6 bases remained unmatched. The CDR3 DNA is TGCGCCAGCAGTGAGGGTCGGCTAGCGGGGGAAGAGACCCAGTACTTC. Protein product: CASSEGRLAGEETQYF.

The genes are TRBV13 and TRBJ1-2, with 8 bases that match TRBD1. Trimming took 4 bases from V and 5 from J; bases not matched to a gene: 6. CDR1 PRHDT and CDR2 FYEKMQ come from the germline V gene (reference sequence). The CDR3 spans 14 residues. CDR3 region: CASSSRTGMYGYTF. In DNA form, the CDR3 reads TGTGCCAGCAGCTCCCGGACAGGGATGTATGGCTACACCTTC.

The rearrangement uses TRBV4-3 and TRBJ1-1; D is undetermined. Germline V gene data show CDR1 as LGHNA and CDR2 as YSLEER. Trimming left V 0 bases short and J 0 bases short, with 11 bases between. The CDR3 runs 16 residues. The CDR3 protein is CASSQDLRQVNTEAFF. The CDR3 nucleotides read TGCGCCAGCAGCCAAGATCTCAGGCAGGTGAACACTGAAGCTTTCTTT.

The gene calls are TRBV30 and TRBJ2-7; the D is unclear. This CDR3 region has 18 residues. V was pared by 0 bases and J by 0 bases, with 21 bases between. Germline lookup yields CDR1 GTSNPN and CDR2 SVGIG (reference sequence). The CDR3 bases are TGTGCCTGGAGTGTTAATTTTTATCGATATGAGAGCTCCTACGAGCAGTACTTC. Encoded protein: CAWSVNFYRYESSYEQYF.

The rearrangement joins TRBV4-1 to TRBJ2-1; 10 nucleotides line up with TRBD2. The germline CDR1 and CDR2 sequences are MGHRA and YSYEKL. The ends lost 5 bases at V and 7 bases at J; junction bases unmatched: 8. The CDR3 is 15 amino acids. CDR3 nucleotides: TGCGCCAGCAGCTCCTGGACTAGCGGCGAGAATGAGCAGTTCTTC. Amino acids: CASSSWTSGENEQFF.

This clone was detected only once. V is TRBV7-2 and J is TRBJ1-3; 7 bases map to TRBD1. The CDR3 has 13 amino acids. CDR1 SGHTA and CDR2 FQGNSA come from the germline V gene. The V and J ends lost 1 base and 8 bases, in that order; junction bases with no gene match: 2. The DNA of the CDR3 is TGTGCCAGCAGCTTAGTCCAGGGGGACACCATATATTTT. Encoded protein: CASSLVQGDTIYF.

This clone came up a few times. The rearrangement links TRBV21-1 to TRBJ1-2. TRBV21-1 is termed a pseudogene. This CDR3 is 13 amino acids long. The CDR3: CVLGAPWSYGYTF. In nucleotides, the CDR3 is TGTGTCTTGGGAGCTCCCTGGAGCTATGGCTACACCTTC.

The genes are TRBV6-1 and TRBJ2-3; unclear D gene. V lost 3 bases to trimming and J lost 0 bases, with 7 bases between them. This CDR3 is built from 14 residues. Germline CDR1 reads MNHNS; CDR2 reads SASEGT. CDR3 sequence: CASSDSSSTDTQYF. CDR3 nucleotide sequence: TGTGCCAGCAGTGATTCATCCAGCACAGATACGCAGTATTTT.

This clone was seen a handful of times. This rearrangement joins TRBV6-5 to TRBJ2-7, with 8 bases lining up with TRBD1. V was pared by 5 bases and J by 4 bases, with 10 bases of the junction left unmatched. Germline loops: CDR1 MNHEY, CDR2 SVGAGI. CDR3 length equals 15 residues. CDR3: CASSPGQGIWYEQYF. The DNA for the CDR3 is TGTGCCAGCAGTCCCGGACAGGGAATTTGGTACGAGCAGTACTTC.

In this sample, this clone turned up once. V is TRBV6-5 and J is TRBJ2-7; 10 bases map to TRBD1. CDR3 length equals 15 residues. Germline V CDR1 and CDR2: MNHEY, SVGAGI. V lost 6 bases to trimming and J lost 5 bases; unmatched junction nucleotides: 10. CDR3 in amino acids: CASSSRQGAKHEQYF. The CDR3 nucleotides are TGTGCCAGCAGCTCGAGACAGGGGGCTAAGCACGAGCAGTACTTC.

A remark on this clone: The junction and the germline gene differ at one end; a read error may be behind it. This chain joins TRBV6-6 and TRBJ2-3; D is uncertain. The CDR3 has 13 amino acids. Germline values: CDR1 MNHNY, CDR2 SVGAGI (reference sequence). CDR3 loop: CASCYSGWDTQYF. DNA for the CDR3: TGTGCCAGCTGTTACTCCGGGTGGGATACGCAGTATTTT.

The V gene is TRBV11-3, the J gene TRBJ2-1; 12 bases align to TRBD2. The germline CDR1 and CDR2 sequences are SGHNT and YENEEA. The CDR3 length is 16 residues. V shed 5 bases and J 3 bases; nucleotides not matched to a gene: 5. DNA of the CDR3: TGTGCCAGCAGCCCCAGGACTAGCGGGGACTACAATGAGCAGTTCTTC. It translates to CASSPRTSGDYNEQFF.

The V and J genes are TRBV13 and TRBJ1-1; 7 bases align to TRBD1. This CDR3 spans 15 amino acids. V shed 4 bases, J shed 6 bases, and the junction held 11 bases outside the gene matches. Germline CDR1 is PRHDT and CDR2 is FYEKMQ (reference sequence). The CDR3 bases are TGTGCCAGCAGCTCGACTCCGACAGGGCCGGCTGAAGCTTTCTTT. This translates into CASSSTPTGPAEAFF. Drawing the rest from reference TRBV13 and TRBJ1-1, the complete variable domain is AAGVIQSPRHLIKEKRETATLKCYPIPRHDTVYWYQQGPGQDPQFLISFYEKMQSDKGSIPDRFSAQQFSDYHSELNMSSLELGDSALYFCASSSTPTGPAEAFFGQGTRLTVV.

J is TRBJ2-1 and V is TRBV4-1; TRBD2 aligns across 7 bases. Per the germline V gene, CDR1 is MGHRA and CDR2 is YSYEKL. J gave up 8 bases and V 5 bases, and 6 bases lay outside the gene matches. The CDR3 is 13 amino acids. Here the CDR3 DNA reads TGCGCCAGCAGCTATAGCGGGTTCGATGAGCAGTTCTTC. Its protein is CASSYSGFDEQFF.

Details on this clone: One end of the junction fails to match germline, which may point to a read error. In nucleotides, the CDR3 is TGTGCTAGCAGCCGGACAGGGGAGGAGACCCAGTACTTC. Amino acid sequence: CASSRTGEETQYF. J is TRBJ2-5 and V is TRBV7-7; TRBD1 matches 9 bases. The CDR3 contains 13 residues. Germline-derived CDR1 and CDR2 are SSHAT and FNYEAQ (reference sequence).

CDR3 coding DNA: TGCGCCAGCAGGGAACAGGATTCTGGAAACACCATATATTTT. It codes for CASREQDSGNTIYF. The rearrangement uses TRBV5-1 and TRBJ1-3; a possible D gene is TRBD1 (5 bases). There are 14 residues in the CDR3. The V gene's germline CDR1 is SGHRS and CDR2 YFSETQ. Trimming left V 5 bases short and J 1 base short, with 10 bases between.

A few counts support this clone. The chain joins TRBV4-1 to TRBJ1-3, with a tentative D call TRBD1 (5 bases). Trimming left V 3 bases short and J 0 bases short, with 12 bases between. Germline V gene lookup returns CDR1 MGHRA and CDR2 YSYEKL. CDR3 size: 16 residues. The CDR3: CASSHDQGPSGNTIYF. The CDR3 DNA reads TGCGCCAGCAGCCACGACCAGGGCCCCTCTGGAAACACCATATATTTT.

The genes are TRBV2 and TRBJ2-5; no firm D call. From germline, CDR1 is SNHLY and CDR2 FYNNEI. The CDR3 runs 10 residues. Trimming took 8 bases from V and 10 from J, leaving 11 bases between them. The CDR3 region is CASGGSVQYF. As DNA, the CDR3 is TGTGCCAGCGGCGGCTCTGTCCAGTACTTC.

V usage is TRBV7-9 and J usage is TRBJ2-7; TRBD1 aligns across 7 bases. The CDR3 covers 14 residues. Trimming cost V 4 bases and J 3 bases; bases outside gene matches: 6. Germline CDR1 and CDR2: SEHNR and FQNEAQ (reference sequence). CDR3 bases: TGTGCCAGCAGCTCGCAACGGGACAGCTACGAGCAGTACTTC. It codes for CASSSQRDSYEQYF.

The chain employs TRBV9 and TRBJ2-5; 12 positions match TRBD2. The CDR3 runs 16 residues. V shed 0 bases, J shed 5 bases, and the junction held 5 bases outside the gene matches. Germline CDR1 is SGDLS and CDR2 is YYNGEE. CDR3 protein: CASSVGLAGVVETQYF. DNA for the CDR3: TGTGCCAGCAGCGTAGGACTAGCGGGGGTGGTCGAGACCCAGTACTTC.

The V and J genes are TRBV5-1 and TRBJ1-2, with D possibly matching TRBD1 (6 bases). The V end lost 1 base, the J end lost 1 base, and 11 bases lay between the germline ends. Germline values: CDR1 SGHRS, CDR2 YFSETQ. CDR3 size: 15 residues. CDR3 region: CASSLLLGGNYGYTF. CDR3 DNA sequence: TGCGCCAGCAGCTTGTTGTTAGGGGGTAACTATGGCTACACCTTC.

This chain uses TRBV6-6 with TRBJ2-7, with 7 positions matching TRBD1. V was clipped by 2 bases and J by 6 bases; unmatched bases: 4. CDR3 length equals 13 residues. Germline CDR1 MNHNY, CDR2 SVGAGI (reference sequence). CDR3 sequence reads: CASSYQGTVEQYF. The DNA of the CDR3 is TGTGCCAGCAGTTACCAGGGGACAGTCGAGCAGTACTTC.

This clone is a singleton in its sample. The junction and the germline gene differ at one end; a read error may be behind it. The gene calls are TRBV5-1 and TRBJ1-1; TRBD1 aligns across 9 bases. CDR3 size: 16 residues. Germline CDR1 SGHRS, CDR2 YFSETQ. The CDR3 nucleotides read TGCGCCGGCAGCTTCGATACGGGACAGGGGAACACTGAAGCTTTCTTT. It specifies CAGSFDTGQGNTEAFF.

V is TRBV10-3 and J is TRBJ1-4; 9 nucleotides agree with TRBD1. The CDR3 covers 14 residues. The V segment lost 3 bases and the J segment 8 bases; nucleotides outside the gene matches: 4. Germline V gene lookup returns CDR1 ENHRY and CDR2 SYGVKD. The CDR3 loop is CAISDGQGREKLFF. The CDR3 bases are TGTGCCATCAGTGATGGACAGGGGAGGGAAAAACTGTTTTTT.

V is TRBV19 and J is TRBJ2-5; weak D call: TRBD1 (6 bases). The DNA matches TRBJ2-7 better at its end, which makes the J call doubtful. The CDR3 sequence is 13 residues long. The germline V gene encodes CDR1 LNHDA and CDR2 SQIVND (reference sequence). CDR3 region: CASSPDSLYEQYF. CDR3 in DNA: TGTGCCAGTAGCCCGGACAGCCTCTACGAGCAGTACTTC.

This clone was observed once. This chain links TRBV5-6 with TRBJ2-7, with D possibly matching TRBD1 (5 bases). Trimming removed 0 bases at V and 3 bases at J, with 16 bases between. The CDR3 is 16 amino acids. Per germline, CDR1 SGHDT and CDR2 YYEEEE. The CDR3 protein is CASSLVGQGSYYEQYF. For the CDR3, the DNA is TGTGCCAGCAGCTTGGTCGGGCAGGGATCATACTACGAGCAGTACTTC.

The V gene is TRBV9, the J gene TRBJ1-2; D perhaps matches TRBD1 (6 bases). V was clipped by 6 bases and J by 5 bases, with 17 bases between them. The CDR3 runs 14 residues. The V gene's germline CDR1 is SGDLS and CDR2 YYNGEE. CDR3 bases: TGTGCCAGCACTATTACAGGGTCGGGTTATGGCTACACCTTC. This encodes CASTITGSGYGYTF.

The chain links TRBV5-4 to TRBJ1-1; 12 positions agree with TRBD1. This CDR3 is 14 amino acids long. Germline trimming cut 2 bases from V and 7 bases from J; bases unmatched to any gene: 3. Germline V gives CDR1 SGHNT, CDR2 YYREEE (reference sequence). The CDR3 sequence: CASSFGTGGDEAFF. The CDR3, as DNA: TGTGCCAGCAGCTTCGGGACAGGGGGCGATGAAGCTTTCTTT.

The chain links TRBV6-6 to TRBJ2-7, with D possibly TRBD1 on 5 matching bases. V was cut by 8 bases and J by 8 bases, with 19 bases left in between. The germline V gene encodes CDR1 MNHNY and CDR2 SVGAGI (reference sequence). The CDR3 is 13 residues long. For the CDR3, the DNA is TGTGCCAGCGTAAGGGGCTCGTCTACGAAGCAGTACTTC. Translated, it gives CASVRGSSTKQYF.

This clone occurred once. CDR3 nucleotide sequence: TGTGCCAGCTCACGGGCCCGGCCTCCGAACACCGGGGAGCTGTTTTTT. Protein product: CASSRARPPNTGELFF. This chain links TRBV18 with TRBJ2-2; D gene uncertain. The V and J ends lost 4 bases and 0 bases respectively, with 12 bases between them. The CDR3 has 16 amino acids. Germline CDR1 KGHSH, CDR2 LQKENI.